This passage covers 26 T cell receptor beta chains from one sample sequenced in a study of human T cells and chemical hapten exposure. TCRdb processed the RACE reads anew with MiXCR; each CDR3 protein has one entry. The table records fewer than 500,000 distinct CDR3 sequences, about 4.8% of them present only once. Time point specified: patch test 1, 2 weeks after DPC sensitization. The sample's treatment: therapeutic diphenylcyclopropenone sensitization with weekly scalp DPC. The sequencing used whole blood, collected in connection with sensitization to the hapten diphenylcyclopropenone (DPC). The receptor source for this set is a woman in her fifties or sixties with alopecia areata. Some clones in this sample may be carry-over from other donors' samples.

The chain joins TRBV2 to TRBJ2-3, with unresolved D. Trimming cost V 2 bases and J 7 bases, with 10 bases left between them. Looked up from germline, CDR1 is SNHLY and CDR2 is FYNNEI. The CDR3 consists of 13 residues. CDR3 bases: TGTGCCAGCAGTGAAAGGTGGATCAATACGCAGTATTTT. Its translation: CASSERWINTQYF.

In this sample, this clonotype turned up many times. V is TRBV29-1 and J is TRBJ2-7, with unresolved D. This CDR3 contains 12 residues. Germline V gene lookup returns CDR1 SQVTM and CDR2 ANQGSEA. Deletions cut 3 bases from V and 2 bases from J, with 8 bases between. The CDR3 nucleotides read TGCAGCGTTGACGACGGCCCCTACGAGCAGTACTTC. Translation gives CSVDDGPYEQYF.

The CDR3 nucleotides are TGTGCCAGCAGTTTTGGAGCGGTAGATACGCAGTATTTT. This sequence encodes CASSFGAVDTQYF. The gene calls are TRBV12-3 or TRBV12-4 and TRBJ2-3; D is perhaps TRBD2 (5 bases). With 3 bases removed from V and 5 bases from J, the gap between germline ends came to 9 bases. This CDR3 has 13 residues.

This clonotype has ten or more counts. This rearrangement joins TRBV6-5 to TRBJ2-3; tentative D call: TRBD2 (6 bases). V was cut by 8 bases and J by 0 bases, with 18 bases left in between. Germline CDR1 reads MNHEY; CDR2 reads SVGAGI. This CDR3 is 16 amino acids long. CDR3 DNA: TGTGCCAGCTCCCTCTCCCGGGGGACTAGCACAGATACGCAGTATTTT. Protein: CASSLSRGTSTDTQYF.

This clonotype showed up many times. CDR3 sequence reads: CASSWTALTDTQYF. For the CDR3, the DNA is TGCGCCAGCAGTTGGACAGCCCTTACAGATACGCAGTATTTT. The V and J genes are TRBV5-1 and TRBJ2-3; TRBD1 might be the D (6 bases). From germline, CDR1 is SGHRS and CDR2 YFSETQ. The CDR3 is made up of 14 amino acids. Trimming shortened V by 5 bases and J by 3 bases, and 13 bases separated the two germline ends.

V gene TRBV2 combines with J gene TRBJ2-2, with D hard to call. V was cut by 7 bases and J by 1 base, with 10 bases left in between. The CDR3 covers 14 residues. Germline assignment: CDR1 SNHLY and CDR2 FYNNEI. Written as DNA, the CDR3 is TGTGCCAGCATTAACTATCAGAACACCGGGGAGCTGTTTTTT. It translates to CASINYQNTGELFF. The full variable domain, its missing parts supplied by reference TRBV2 and TRBJ2-2, is EPEVTQTPSHQVTQMGQEVILRCVPISNHLYFYWYRQILGQKVEFLVSFYNNEISEKSEIFDDQFSVERPDGSNFTLKIRSTKLEDSAMYFCASINYQNTGELFFGEGSRLTVL.

This clonotype was seen a handful of times. This CDR3 is CSGAAPGQGTYEQYF. The CDR3 coding sequence is TGCAGCGGTGCCGCACCGGGACAGGGTACCTACGAGCAGTACTTC. The gene calls are TRBV29-1 and TRBJ2-7; 9 bases match TRBD1. The trim removed 7 bases at V and 2 bases at J, leaving 12 bases unmatched. Germline CDR1 reads SQVTM; CDR2 reads ANQGSEA. The CDR3 extends over 15 amino acids.

This clonotype was recorded at least ten times. The rearrangement joins TRBV7-2 to TRBJ2-2; D is undetermined. Per the germline V gene, CDR1 is SGHTA and CDR2 is FQGNSA. CDR3 size: 11 residues. V was trimmed by 5 bases and J by 8 bases, leaving 6 bases between them. The CDR3: CASSDAGELFF. CDR3 nucleotides: TGTGCCAGCAGCGACGCTGGGGAGCTGTTTTTT.

This clonotype showed up just a few times. This chain links TRBV20-1 with TRBJ2-7, with TRBD2 matching 7 bases. This CDR3 comprises 12 residues. The V and J ends lost 6 bases and 3 bases, in that order; junction bases with no gene match: 5. Germline V gene sequence: CDR1 DFQATT, CDR2 SNEGSKA (reference sequence). CDR3 protein: CSAPWGGYEQYF. The CDR3 DNA follows: TGCAGTGCCCCTTGGGGGGGCTACGAGCAGTACTTC.

This clonotype came up a few times. The chain employs TRBV6-2 or TRBV6-3 and TRBJ2-2, with 8 bases lining up with TRBD1. This CDR3 region has 16 residues. Per the germline V gene, CDR1 is MNHEY and CDR2 is SVGEGT. The ends lost 4 bases at V and 1 base at J; junction bases unmatched: 5. The CDR3 sequence: CASSFRTGKNTGELFF. CDR3 bases: TGTGCCAGCAGTTTCCGGACAGGGAAGAACACCGGGGAGCTGTTTTTT.

This chain uses TRBV21-1 with TRBJ1-1; the D segment call TRBD1 is taken from the table without a DNA check. TRBV21-1 counts as a pseudogene. CDR3 length: 14 amino acids. This CDR3 is CASTRGRGRAEAFF. The CDR3 DNA reads TGTGCCAGCACCCGGGGCAGGGGGCGCGCTGAAGCTTTCTTT.

This clonotype was counted at least ten times. This chain uses TRBV6-1 with TRBJ2-1; 12 bases fit TRBD1. The trim removed 0 bases at V and 7 bases at J, leaving 7 bases unmatched. Germline assignment: CDR1 MNHNS and CDR2 SASEGT. CDR3 length: 17 amino acids. The CDR3 here is CASSEAPGQGAQNEQFF. In DNA, the CDR3 is TGTGCCAGCAGTGAAGCACCGGGACAGGGGGCGCAGAATGAGCAGTTCTTC.

This clonotype was counted only a few times. The chain employs TRBV3-1 and TRBJ2-7; unclear D gene. This CDR3 comprises 12 residues. V lost 1 base and J lost 5, with 6 bases in between. Germline V gene sequence: CDR1 LGHDT, CDR2 YNNKEL (reference sequence). The CDR3 DNA reads TGTGCCAGCAGCCAAGTTAGGGACGAGCAGTACTTC. It specifies CASSQVRDEQYF.

This clonotype was counted at least ten times. The chain recombines TRBV4-2 with TRBJ1-6; no clear D. The V gene's germline CDR1 is LGHNA and CDR2 YNFKEQ. The germline V and J ends were trimmed by 0 bases and 2 bases, with 5 bases remaining between them. There are 15 residues in the CDR3. The CDR3 coding sequence is TGTGCCAGCAGCCAAGAAAGAGCCTATAATTCACCCCTCCACTTT. Translating gives CASSQERAYNSPLHF.

This clonotype was picked up many times. The rearrangement links TRBV20-1 to TRBJ1-6; 7 nucleotides agree with TRBD1. CDR1 is DFQATT, CDR2 SNEGSKA, per germline (reference sequence). The CDR3 loop spans 16 amino acids. V was pared by 5 bases and J by 6 bases, with 13 bases of the junction left unmatched. The CDR3 region has the DNA TGCAGTGCTCGAATCGACCGGGACAGTTTTAATTCACCCCTCCACTTT. It specifies CSARIDRDSFNSPLHF.

This clonotype has just a few counts. J is TRBJ2-5 and V is TRBV12-3 or TRBV12-4; D may correspond to TRBD1 or TRBD2 (5 bases each). The V and J ends lost 3 bases and 2 bases respectively, with 16 bases between them. The CDR3 totals 16 residues. This CDR3 is CASSFGTATLQETQYF. Here the CDR3 DNA reads TGTGCCAGCAGTTTTGGGACGGCGACCCTACAAGAGACCCAGTACTTC.

The chain recombines TRBV29-1 with TRBJ2-1; the D call may be TRBD1 or TRBD2 (6 bases each). Germline values: CDR1 SQVTM, CDR2 ANQGSEA. V dropped 6 bases and J dropped 2 bases, with 14 bases sitting between them. CDR3 length: 14 residues. The CDR3 protein is CSVGPGGTYNEQFF. Written as DNA, the CDR3 is TGCAGCGTAGGTCCCGGGGGCACCTACAATGAGCAGTTCTTC.

There are many counts of this clonotype. The rearrangement joins TRBV29-1 to TRBJ2-7; TRBD2 aligns across 8 bases. With V trimmed by 6 bases and J by 4 bases, 2 bases remained unmatched. Germline CDR1 reads SQVTM; CDR2 reads ANQGSEA. The CDR3 runs 11 residues. CDR3 sequence: CSVAGEYEQYF. The CDR3 region has the DNA TGCAGCGTAGCGGGAGAATACGAGCAGTACTTC.

The sample holds many counts of this clonotype. This chain uses TRBV20-1 with TRBJ2-1; D is possibly TRBD2 (7 bases). The CDR3 length is 16 residues. Trimming pared 0 bases from V and 1 base from J, leaving 13 bases between. Germline V lookup: CDR1 DFQATT, CDR2 SNEGSKA (reference sequence). CDR3 loop: CSARDEAGQSYNEQFF. The CDR3 bases are TGCAGTGCTAGAGATGAAGCGGGACAATCCTACAATGAGCAGTTCTTC.

The genes are TRBV6-5 and TRBJ1-6, with D uncertain. CDR1 is MNHEY, CDR2 SVGAGI, per germline. The CDR3 length is 16 residues. This chain's CDR3 is CVTLLDPAAPNSPLHF. In DNA, the CDR3 is TGTGTCACCCTTCTGGACCCGGCAGCTCCTAATTCACCCCTCCACTTT.

This clonotype was counted ten times or more. The V call is TRBV29-1, the J call TRBJ2-7; D possibly corresponds to TRBD2 (6 bases). Germline lookup yields CDR1 SQVTM and CDR2 ANQGSEA. Between the trimmed V and J ends, which lost 8 bases and 8 bases, there was a span of 19 bases. The CDR3 totals 12 residues. DNA of the CDR3: TGCAGCTTACGGACTGGGGCGGGGAAGCAGTACTTC. This codes for CSLRTGAGKQYF.

The V gene is TRBV3-1, the J gene TRBJ2-1, with TRBD1 matching 8 bases. Germline assignment: CDR1 LGHDT and CDR2 YNNKEL (reference sequence). CDR3 size: 14 residues. V lost 4 bases to trimming and J lost 10 bases; unmatched junction nucleotides: 9. In DNA, the CDR3 is TGTGCCAGCAGCCGCACCGATTACAGGGGGGAGCAGTTCTTC. This gives the protein CASSRTDYRGEQFF.

In its sample, this clonotype was seen once. Being one base from a much bigger clone, this may be a read error. The chain is built from TRBV3-1 and TRBJ2-7; no firm D call. Germline V gene data show CDR1 as LGHDT and CDR2 as YNNKEL (reference sequence). Trimming left V 2 bases short and J 0 bases short, with 5 bases between. The CDR3 is 13 residues long. The CDR3 region is CASSQYNSYEQYF. CDR3 bases: TGTGCCAGCAGCCAATACAACTCCTACGAGCAGTACTTC.

Many counts were recorded for this clonotype. The DNA of the CDR3 is TGTGCCAGCAGCGGTGGGACTAGCGGGAATGGTGAGCAGTTCTTC. Protein product: CASSGGTSGNGEQFF. This sequence joins TRBV9 and TRBJ2-1, with 13 bases aligning to TRBD2. Germline V gene sequence: CDR1 SGDLS, CDR2 YYNGEE. Trimming removed 3 bases from V and 9 bases from J; junction bases left unmatched: 6. The CDR3 has 15 amino acids.

This clonotype occurred many times. The V gene is TRBV10-3, the J gene TRBJ2-2; no clear D. Trimming took 10 bases from V and 9 from J, leaving 9 bases between them. This CDR3 region has 10 residues. CDR1 is ENHRY, CDR2 SYGVKD, per germline. The CDR3 coding sequence is TGTGCCACCGGAGACCGGGAGCTGTTTTTT. This gives the protein CATGDRELFF.

This clonotype has only a few counts. The chain recombines TRBV11-3 with TRBJ2-1; TRBD1 is a possible D gene (5 bases). V was trimmed by 0 bases and J by 10 bases, leaving 10 bases between them. The CDR3 consists of 13 residues. Per germline, CDR1 SGHNT and CDR2 YENEEA. The CDR3 coding sequence is TGTGCCAGCAGCTTAGACAGGGAAGGGGAGCAGTTCTTC. Its translation: CASSLDREGEQFF. Using reference TRBV11-3 and TRBJ2-1 for the parts outside the CDR3, the full variable domain is EAGVVQSPRYKIIEKKQPVAFWCNPISGHNTLYWYLQNLGQGPELLIRYENEEAVDDSQLPKDRFSAERLKGVDSTLKIQPAELGDSAVYLCASSLDREGEQFFGPGTRLTVL.